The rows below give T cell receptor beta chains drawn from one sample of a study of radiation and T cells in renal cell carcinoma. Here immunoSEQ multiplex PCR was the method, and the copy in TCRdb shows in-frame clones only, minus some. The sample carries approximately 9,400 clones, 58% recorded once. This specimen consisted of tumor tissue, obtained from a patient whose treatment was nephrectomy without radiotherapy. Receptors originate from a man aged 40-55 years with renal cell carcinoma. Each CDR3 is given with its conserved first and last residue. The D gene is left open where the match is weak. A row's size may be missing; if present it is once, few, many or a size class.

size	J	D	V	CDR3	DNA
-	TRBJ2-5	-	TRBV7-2	CASSLEQAGETQYF	TGTGCCAGCAGCTTAGAGCAGGCAGGGGAGACCCAGTACTTC
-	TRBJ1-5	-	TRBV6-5	CASRGGGGNQPQHF	TGTGCCAGCAGGGGGGGAGGCGGGAATCAGCCCCAGCATTTT
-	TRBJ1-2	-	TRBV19	CASSTGAHYGYTF	TGTGCCAGTAGTACCGGAGCCCACTATGGCTACACCTTC
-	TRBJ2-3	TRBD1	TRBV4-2	CASSQGVQGARDTQYF	TGTGCCAGCAGCCAAGGTGTACAGGGGGCACGAGATACGCAGTATTTT
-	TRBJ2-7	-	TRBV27	CASSIRDLERQYF	TGTGCCAGCAGTATCCGGGACCTCGAGCGCCAGTACTTC
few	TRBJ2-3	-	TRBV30	CAWTYTQYF	TGTGCCTGGACCTATACGCAGTATTTT
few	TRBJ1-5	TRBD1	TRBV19	CASSIPSDRGKPQHF	TGTGCCAGTAGTATACCCTCCGACAGGGGTAAGCCCCAGCATTTT
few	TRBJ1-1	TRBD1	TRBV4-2	CASSQPGQVNTEAFF	TGTGCCAGCAGCCAACCCGGACAGGTGAACACTGAAGCTTTCTTT
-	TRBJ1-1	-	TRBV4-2	CASSQETSMNTEAFF	TGTGCCAGCAGCCAAGAAACATCTATGAACACTGAAGCTTTCTTT
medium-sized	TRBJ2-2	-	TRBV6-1	CASSFGRGELFF	TGTGCCAGCAGTTTTGGGAGAGGGGAGCTGTTTTTT
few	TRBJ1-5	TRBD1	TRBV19	CASSMGGQGWDQPQHF	TGTGCCAGTAGTATGGGCGGACAGGGCTGGGATCAGCCCCAGCATTTT
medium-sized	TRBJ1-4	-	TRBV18	CASSEAKNEKLFF	TGTGCCAGCTCGGAGGCTAAGAATGAAAAACTGTTTTTT
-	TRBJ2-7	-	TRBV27	CASSFNEVPLAGIFYEQYF	TGTGCCAGCAGTTTTAATGAAGTCCCCCTGGCAGGGATTTTTTACGAGCAGTACTTC
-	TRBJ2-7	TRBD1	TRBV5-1	CASSPRTGDYEQYF	TGCGCCAGCAGCCCCCGGACAGGGGACTACGAGCAGTACTTC
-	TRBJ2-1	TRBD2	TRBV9	CASSSRTSDKGEQFF	TGTGCCAGCAGCTCCCGGACTAGCGATAAAGGAGAGCAGTTCTTC
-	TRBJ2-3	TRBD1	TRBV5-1	CASSLDRGRTDTQYF	TGCGCCAGCAGCTTAGACAGGGGGCGCACAGATACGCAGTATTTT
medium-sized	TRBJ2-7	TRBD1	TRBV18	CASSHETGVNEQYF	TGTGCCAGCTCACACGAGACAGGGGTCAACGAGCAGTACTTC
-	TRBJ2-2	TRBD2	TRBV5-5	CASSTGLAGGPFAGELFF	TGTGCCAGCAGCACGGGACTAGCGGGAGGGCCCTTTGCCGGGGAGCTGTTTTTT
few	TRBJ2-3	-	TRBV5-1	CASSLDWGADTQYF	TGCGCCAGCAGCTTGGATTGGGGCGCAGATACGCAGTATTTT
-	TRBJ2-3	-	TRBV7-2	CASSLGNTQYF	TGTGCCAGCAGCTTGGGAAATACGCAGTATTTT
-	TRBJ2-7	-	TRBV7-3	CASSLDSGALNYEQYF	TGTGCCAGCAGCTTAGACTCCGGGGCGTTGAACTACGAGCAGTACTTC
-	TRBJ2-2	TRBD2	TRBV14	CASSPSGAGGGELFF	TGTGCCAGCAGCCCTAGCGGGGCAGGAGGCGGGGAGCTGTTTTTT
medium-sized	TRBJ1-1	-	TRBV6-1	CASSLRQSTEAFF	TGTGCCAGCAGCTTAAGACAGTCCACTGAAGCTTTCTTT
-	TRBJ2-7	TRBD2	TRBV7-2	CASSPGGTSGRNEQYF	TGTGCCAGCAGCCCCGGTGGGACTAGCGGGAGAAACGAGCAGTACTTC
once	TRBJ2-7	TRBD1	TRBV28	CASRGTGAYEQYF	TGTGCCAGCAGGGGGACAGGGGCCTACGAGCAGTACTTC
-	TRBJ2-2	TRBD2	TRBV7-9	CASSTGTSGGGELFF	TGTGCCAGCAGTACCGGGACTAGCGGAGGCGGGGAGCTGTTTTTT
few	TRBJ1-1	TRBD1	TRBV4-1	CASSHPTGETEAFF	TGCGCCAGCAGCCACCCCACAGGGGAAACTGAAGCTTTCTTT
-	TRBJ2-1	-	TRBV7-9	CASSSRGGGQFF	TGTGCCAGCAGCTCTAGGGGGGGAGGACAGTTCTTC
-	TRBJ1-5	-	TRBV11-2	CASSLDLQDYQPQHF	TGTGCCAGCAGCTTAGATTTACAGGATTATCAGCCCCAGCATTTT
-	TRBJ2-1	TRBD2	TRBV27	CASSSLAGGVNEQFF	TGTGCCAGCAGTTCCTTAGCGGGAGGTGTGAATGAGCAGTTCTTC
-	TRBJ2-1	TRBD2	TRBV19	CASSIASGLKGEQFF	TGTGCCAGTAGTATAGCTAGCGGGTTGAAGGGTGAGCAGTTCTTC